What follows are 18 T cell receptor beta chains derived from one specimen sequenced in a study of blood T cell repertoires in COVID-19. The method was immunoSEQ multiplex PCR; TCRdb's version includes in-frame clones alone and lacks a portion of them. The sample contains tens of thousands of clones, about four fifths of which appear only once. Sample: peripheral blood. These TCRs come from a human donor in a cohort sampled during active COVID-19.

The rearrangement joins TRBV28 to TRBJ1-2; D possibly corresponds to TRBD1 (6 bases). V was pared by 6 bases and J by 4 bases, with 18 bases between. CDR1 MDHEN and CDR2 SYDVKM come from the germline V gene. The CDR3 runs to 15 residues. CDR3 bases: TGTGCCAGCAGCTCCTCTCCGGGACAAACCTATGGCTACACCTTC. It translates to CASSSSPGQTYGYTF.

This chain joins TRBV4-2 and TRBJ2-3, with TRBD2 matching 12 bases. Losses at the gene ends were 0 bases for V and 2 bases for J; bases not matched to a gene: 18. The CDR3 sequence is 22 residues long. The germline gives CDR1 LGHNA, CDR2 YNFKEQ. CDR3 residues: CASSQDQRTSGRWTGFTDTQYF. The CDR3 DNA follows: TGTGCCAGCAGCCAAGATCAGAGAACTAGCGGGAGGTGGACGGGTTTCACAGATACGCAGTATTTT.

The gene calls are TRBV7-6 and TRBJ2-7; weak D call: TRBD1 (6 bases). The CDR3 has 13 amino acids. The germline V gene has CDR1 SGHVS and CDR2 FNYEAQ. Trimming cost V 4 bases and J 5 bases, with 12 bases left between them. CDR3 loop: CASSYTGRHEQYF. The CDR3 coding sequence is TGTGCCAGCAGCTATACAGGGCGGCACGAGCAGTACTTC.

The chain is built from TRBV7-9 and TRBJ2-7, with TRBD1 matching over 10 bases. The CDR3 consists of 12 residues. V shed 5 bases and J 5 bases; nucleotides not matched to a gene: 0. From germline, CDR1 is SEHNR and CDR2 FQNEAQ (reference sequence). The CDR3 bases are TGTGCCAGCAGCGGACAGGGGGACGAGCAGTACTTC. Its protein product is CASSGQGDEQYF.

The chain couples TRBV11-2 to TRBJ1-2; D is unresolved. Germline V lookup: CDR1 SGHAT, CDR2 FQNNGV. The CDR3 consists of 15 residues. Trimming pared 4 bases from V and 2 bases from J, leaving 14 bases between. The CDR3 sequence: CASSSGPGLNYGYTF. The DNA for the CDR3 is TGTGCCAGCAGCTCGGGTCCTGGCTTGAACTATGGCTACACCTTC.

The genes are TRBV21-1 and TRBJ1-2. TRBV21-1 is labeled a pseudogene. This CDR3 is built from 13 residues. CDR3: CASREGRAYGYTF. Written as DNA, the CDR3 is TGTGCCAGCCGCGAGGGGAGGGCCTATGGCTACACCTTC.

The J gene is TRBJ2-5, the V gene TRBV10-1; no definite D call. V was shortened by 2 bases and J by 5 bases, with 15 bases between the two germline ends. CDR3 length equals 15 residues. CDR1 is WNHNN, CDR2 SYGVQD, per germline (reference sequence). CDR3 loop: CASSELRGVRETQYF. CDR3 in DNA: TGCGCCAGCAGTGAGCTGAGAGGAGTTCGGGAGACCCAGTACTTC.

The rearrangement uses TRBV9 and TRBJ2-6; no clear D. The CDR3 sequence is 15 residues long. V was clipped by 1 base and J by 4 bases, with 9 bases between them. CDR1 and CDR2 (germline): SGDLS, YYNGEE. The DNA for the CDR3 is TGTGCCAGCAGCGTATCCCCGCGCGGGGCCAACGTCCTGACTTTC. This encodes CASSVSPRGANVLTF.

This clone was recorded only once. The rearrangement joins TRBV13 to TRBJ2-6; D not resolved. The germline gives CDR1 PRHDT, CDR2 FYEKMQ (reference sequence). The V and J ends lost 7 bases and 2 bases respectively, with 15 bases between them. This CDR3 comprises 16 residues. DNA of the CDR3: TGTGCCAGCATCATTCGTGGCGGCGCTGGGGCCAACGTCCTGACTTTC. Amino acid sequence: CASIIRGGAGANVLTF.

V usage is TRBV7-9 and J usage is TRBJ1-4, with a tentative D call TRBD1 (6 bases). The CDR3 runs 17 residues. From germline, CDR1 is SEHNR and CDR2 FQNEAQ (reference sequence). Trimming took 3 bases from V and 1 from J, leaving 15 bases between them. CDR3 in amino acids: CASSLRGSVGTNEKLFF. Written as DNA, the CDR3 is TGTGCCAGCAGCTTGAGGGGGTCCGTAGGAACTAATGAAAAACTGTTTTTT.

This clone appeared a few times. The genes are TRBV10-1 and TRBJ1-6; D is unresolved. CDR1 is WNHNN and CDR2 is SYGVQD in the germline V gene (reference sequence). V lost 8 bases and J 4 bases, leaving 15 bases between the germline ends. The CDR3 is made up of 15 amino acids. The CDR3 bases are TGCGCCAGCCTGACACAATCTCCTTATAATTCACCCCTCCACTTT. Translated, it gives CASLTQSPYNSPLHF.

The chain links TRBV28 to TRBJ1-4; D is ambiguous. The CDR3 covers 11 residues. Per germline, CDR1 MDHEN and CDR2 SYDVKM. With 3 bases removed from V and 8 bases from J, the gap between germline ends came to 4 bases. The CDR3 protein is CASSFVEKLFF. In DNA form, the CDR3 reads TGTGCCAGCAGTTTCGTGGAAAAACTGTTTTTT.

This clone was seen a few times. The chain employs TRBV10-3 and TRBJ1-1; D remains unclear. Germline lookup yields CDR1 ENHRY and CDR2 SYGVKD. Trimming left V 7 bases short and J 1 base short, with 10 bases between. The CDR3 length is 13 residues. CDR3 protein: CAITAEGNTEAFF. The CDR3 nucleotides are TGTGCCATCACGGCGGAGGGGAACACTGAAGCTTTCTTT.

This clone occurred once. This rearrangement joins TRBV10-3 to TRBJ2-7; the match to TRBD2 covers 9 bases. Germline V gene data show CDR1 as ENHRY and CDR2 as SYGVKD. CDR3 length: 15 residues. J was trimmed by 6 bases and V by 6 bases; bases with no gene match: 12. This CDR3 is CAISNPGLAGSEQYF. In nucleotides, the CDR3 is TGTGCCATCAGCAACCCGGGACTAGCAGGTTCCGAGCAGTACTTC.

The chain combines TRBV3-1 (or the pseudogene TRBV3-2) with TRBJ1-3; D uncertain. This CDR3 comprises 13 residues. The germline gives CDR1 LGHDT, CDR2 YNNKEL (reference sequence). Trimming removed 4 bases at V and 4 bases at J, with 8 bases between. The CDR3 sequence: CASSPGSGNTIYF. DNA for the CDR3: TGTGCCAGCAGCCCGGGATCCGGAAACACCATATATTTT.

The rearrangement joins TRBV19 to TRBJ1-1, with 7 nucleotides matching TRBD1. V trimming: 5 bases; J trimming: 10 bases; junction bases outside the gene matches: 7. The CDR3 contains 12 residues. Germline V gives CDR1 LNHDA, CDR2 SQIVND (reference sequence). The chain's CDR3 is CASSDRESGAFF. CDR3 in DNA: TGTGCCAGTAGTGACAGGGAAAGTGGAGCTTTCTTT.

This clone was found a few times. The chain combines TRBV19 with TRBJ1-6, with 7 nucleotides matching TRBD1. The CDR3 loop spans 14 amino acids. V was clipped by 6 bases and J by 5 bases; unmatched bases: 4. Germline V gene lookup returns CDR1 LNHDA and CDR2 SQIVND (reference sequence). In DNA, the CDR3 is TGTGCCAGTAGGAGGGACAGCGATAATTCACCCCTCCACTTT. Protein: CASRRDSDNSPLHF.

The J gene is TRBJ2-2, the V gene TRBV6-5, with D unclear. CDR1 and CDR2 from the germline V gene are MNHEY and SVGAGI. Trimming took off 7 bases at V and 8 bases at J, with 8 bases between the two ends. CDR3 length equals 11 residues. The CDR3 nucleotides read TGTGCCAGCACCCTCAGGGGGGAGCTGTTTTTT. Protein product: CASTLRGELFF.